This T cell receptor beta chain was sequenced during a study of shared clonotypes between healthy human individuals. Study-level findings and limits: Larger estimated richness was generally recorded for naive subsets relative to memory subsets. Clonotype sharing among donors was expected to depend on sequencing depth.

This clone was picked up many times. Its antigen is as yet unknown. Sequencing used immunoSEQ multiplex PCR; TCRdb keeps in-frame clones, though not all of them. The profile covers over 95,000 clones, with roughly 70% appearing a single time and 24% taken by the ten largest. V lost 8 bases, J lost 3 bases, and 11 bases lay in between. Germline CDR1 and CDR2: MNHNS and SASEGT. The CDR3 runs to 12 residues. Specimen: memory CD8+ T cells sorted from blood. Sample subset: CD45RO+ cells pooled with CCR7-negative TemRA cells. The chain employs TRBV6-1 and TRBJ2-7; D gene uncertain. The clonotype originates from a woman aged 25-40 years in good health. The CDR3 region is CASRWVDYEQYF. The CDR3 DNA reads as TGTGCCAGCCGGTGGGTGGACTACGAGCAGTACTTC.